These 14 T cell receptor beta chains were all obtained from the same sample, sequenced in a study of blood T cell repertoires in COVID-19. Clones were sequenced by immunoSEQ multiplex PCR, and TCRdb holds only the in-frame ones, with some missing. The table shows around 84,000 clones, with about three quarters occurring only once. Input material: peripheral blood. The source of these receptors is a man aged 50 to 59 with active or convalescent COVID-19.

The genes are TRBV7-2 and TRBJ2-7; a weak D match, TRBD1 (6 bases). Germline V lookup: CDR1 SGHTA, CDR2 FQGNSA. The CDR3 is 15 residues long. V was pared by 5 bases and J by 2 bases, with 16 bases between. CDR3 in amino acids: CASSTNPGHTYEQYF. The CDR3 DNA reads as TGTGCCAGCAGCACTAACCCGGGACACACCTACGAGCAGTACTTC.

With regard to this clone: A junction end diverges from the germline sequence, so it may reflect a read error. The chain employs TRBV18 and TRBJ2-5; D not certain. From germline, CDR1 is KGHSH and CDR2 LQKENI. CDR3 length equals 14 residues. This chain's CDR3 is CASAPQSGQETQYF. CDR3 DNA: TGTGCCAGCGCACCCCAGTCGGGCCAAGAGACCCAGTACTTC.

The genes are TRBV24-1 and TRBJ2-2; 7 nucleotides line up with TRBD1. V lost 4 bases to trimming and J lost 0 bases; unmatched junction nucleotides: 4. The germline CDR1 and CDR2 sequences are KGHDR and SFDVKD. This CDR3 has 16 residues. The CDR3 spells CATSETGQTNTGELFF. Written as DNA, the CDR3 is TGTGCCACCAGTGAGACGGGACAGACGAACACCGGGGAGCTGTTTTTT.

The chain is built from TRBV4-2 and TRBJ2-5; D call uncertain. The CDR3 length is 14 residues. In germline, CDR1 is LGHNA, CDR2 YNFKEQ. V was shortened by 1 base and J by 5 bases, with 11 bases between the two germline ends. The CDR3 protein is CASSQVDSQETQYF. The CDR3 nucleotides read TGTGCCAGCAGCCAAGTTGACTCCCAGGAGACCCAGTACTTC.

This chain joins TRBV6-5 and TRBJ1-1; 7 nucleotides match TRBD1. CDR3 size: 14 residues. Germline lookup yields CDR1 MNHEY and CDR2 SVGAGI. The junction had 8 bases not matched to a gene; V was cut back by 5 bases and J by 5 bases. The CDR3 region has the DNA TGTGCCAGCAGTCTAAGGACAGGTCTGACTGAAGCTTTCTTT. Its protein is CASSLRTGLTEAFF.

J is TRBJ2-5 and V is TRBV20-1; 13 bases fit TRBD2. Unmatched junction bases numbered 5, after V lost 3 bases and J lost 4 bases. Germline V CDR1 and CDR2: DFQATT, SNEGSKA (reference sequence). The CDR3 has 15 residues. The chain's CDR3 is CSASRTSGGPETQYF. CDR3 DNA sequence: TGCAGTGCTAGTAGGACTAGCGGGGGCCCAGAGACCCAGTACTTC.

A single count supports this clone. CDR3 coding DNA: TGTGCCAGTAGTCACCGGGACAGGGGGCCCCAAGAGACCCAGTACTTC. Amino acid sequence: CASSHRDRGPQETQYF. The V and J genes are TRBV19 and TRBJ2-5; 12 nucleotides agree with TRBD1. The germline CDR1 and CDR2 sequences are LNHDA and SQIVND (reference sequence). The CDR3 is made up of 16 amino acids. V gave up 5 bases and J gave up 1 base; unmatched junction bases: 5.

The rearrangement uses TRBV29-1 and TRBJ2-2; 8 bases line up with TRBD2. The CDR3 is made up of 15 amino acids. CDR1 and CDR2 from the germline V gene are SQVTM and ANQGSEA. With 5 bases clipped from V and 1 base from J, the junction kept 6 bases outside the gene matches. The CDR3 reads CSVITAGVNTGELFF. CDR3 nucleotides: TGCAGCGTTATTACAGCGGGGGTGAACACCGGGGAGCTGTTTTTT.

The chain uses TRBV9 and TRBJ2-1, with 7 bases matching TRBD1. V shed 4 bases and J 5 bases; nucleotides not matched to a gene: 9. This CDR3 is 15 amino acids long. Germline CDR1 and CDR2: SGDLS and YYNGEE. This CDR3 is CASSPPAGGNNEQFF. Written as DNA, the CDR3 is TGTGCCAGCAGCCCCCCCGCAGGGGGTAACAATGAGCAGTTCTTC. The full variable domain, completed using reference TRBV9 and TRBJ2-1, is DSGVTQTPKHLITATGQRVTLRCSPRSGDLSVYWYQQSLDQGLQFLIQYYNGEERAKGNILERFSAQQFPDLHSELNLSSLELGDSALYFCASSPPAGGNNEQFFGPGTRLTVL.

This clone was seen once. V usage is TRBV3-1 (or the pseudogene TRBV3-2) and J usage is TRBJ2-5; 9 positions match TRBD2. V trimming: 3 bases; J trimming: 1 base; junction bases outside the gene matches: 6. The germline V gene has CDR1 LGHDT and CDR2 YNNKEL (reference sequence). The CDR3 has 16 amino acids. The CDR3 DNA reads TGTGCCAGCAGCCAGGGTAGCGGGGGCCTCCAAGAGACCCAGTACTTC. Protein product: CASSQGSGGLQETQYF.

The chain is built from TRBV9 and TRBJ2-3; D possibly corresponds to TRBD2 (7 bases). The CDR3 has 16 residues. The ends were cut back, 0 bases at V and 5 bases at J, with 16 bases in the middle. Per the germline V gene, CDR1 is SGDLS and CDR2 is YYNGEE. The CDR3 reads CASSVAPQGRGDTQYF. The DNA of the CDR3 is TGTGCCAGCAGCGTAGCTCCCCAGGGGAGGGGAGATACGCAGTATTTT.

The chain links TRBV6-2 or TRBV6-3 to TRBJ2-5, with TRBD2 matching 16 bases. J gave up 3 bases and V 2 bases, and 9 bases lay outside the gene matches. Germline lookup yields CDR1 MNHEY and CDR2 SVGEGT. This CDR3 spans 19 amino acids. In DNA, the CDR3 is TGTGCCAGCAGTTACCCCCCGGGACTAGCGGGGGGGATAGAAGAGACCCAGTACTTC. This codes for CASSYPPGLAGGIEETQYF.

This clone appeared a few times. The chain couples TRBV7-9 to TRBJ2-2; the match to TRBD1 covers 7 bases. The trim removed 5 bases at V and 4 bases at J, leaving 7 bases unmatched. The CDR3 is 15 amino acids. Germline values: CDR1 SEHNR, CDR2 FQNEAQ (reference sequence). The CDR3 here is CASSKQGRLTGELFF. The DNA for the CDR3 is TGTGCCAGCAGCAAACAGGGGAGACTCACCGGGGAGCTGTTTTTT.

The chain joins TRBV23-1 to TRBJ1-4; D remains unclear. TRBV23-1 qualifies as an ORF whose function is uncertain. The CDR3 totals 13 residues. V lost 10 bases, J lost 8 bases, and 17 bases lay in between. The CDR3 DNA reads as TGCGCCACCCAGGTGCACCAGGCAGAAAAACTGTTTTTT. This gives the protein CATQVHQAEKLFF.